Described below is a single T cell receptor (beta chain) sequence and its context. This record belongs to a study of shared T cell receptors in the human thymus. This CDR3 is 15 amino acids long. Germline CDR1 and CDR2: SGHVS and FNYEAQ. V dropped 5 bases and J dropped 3 bases, with 17 bases sitting between them. Assay used: immunoSEQ multiplex PCR; TCRdb lists only in-frame clones, some missing. The sample includes just under 550,000 clones, approximately 80% of them seen just once. A further study also used this sample, focusing on human thymus T cells. Turning to that study: Among the donors, all were healthy Finnish infants having corrective surgery for congenital heart defects. Thymic and blood repertoires showed apparently biased V and J gene usage. The related literature has documented a marked overlap of thymic repertoires among unrelated individuals.

This sequence was found in a boy under three years old with a congenital heart defect. Specimen: thymocytes. The chain couples TRBV7-6 to TRBJ2-7, with D maybe TRBD2 (6 bases). As DNA, the CDR3 is TGTGCCAGCAGCCCATTAGGGCGGGACCGCTACGAGCAGTACTTC. Translation: CASSPLGRDRYEQYF.